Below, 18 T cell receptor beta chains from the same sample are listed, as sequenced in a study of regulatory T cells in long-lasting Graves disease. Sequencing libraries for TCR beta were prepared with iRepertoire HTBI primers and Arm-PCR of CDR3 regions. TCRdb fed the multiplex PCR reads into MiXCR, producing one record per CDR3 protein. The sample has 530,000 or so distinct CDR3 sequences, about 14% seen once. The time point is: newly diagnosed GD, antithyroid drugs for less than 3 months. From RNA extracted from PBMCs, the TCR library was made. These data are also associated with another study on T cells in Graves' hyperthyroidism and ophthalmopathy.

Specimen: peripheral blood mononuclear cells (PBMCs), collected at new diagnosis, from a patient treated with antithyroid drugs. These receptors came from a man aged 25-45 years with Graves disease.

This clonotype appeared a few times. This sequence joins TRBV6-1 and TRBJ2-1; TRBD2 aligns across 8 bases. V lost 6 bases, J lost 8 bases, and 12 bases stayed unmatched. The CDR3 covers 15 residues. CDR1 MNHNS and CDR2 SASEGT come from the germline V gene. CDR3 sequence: CASRPLATGGDEQFF. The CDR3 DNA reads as TGTGCCAGCAGACCACTAGCGACCGGGGGGGATGAGCAGTTCTTC.

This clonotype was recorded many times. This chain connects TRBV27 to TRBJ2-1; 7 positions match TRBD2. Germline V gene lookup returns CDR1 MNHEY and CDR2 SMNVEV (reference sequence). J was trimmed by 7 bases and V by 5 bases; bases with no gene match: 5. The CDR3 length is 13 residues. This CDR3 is CASSANSGNEQFF. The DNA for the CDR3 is TGTGCCAGCAGTGCCAATAGCGGGAATGAGCAGTTCTTC.

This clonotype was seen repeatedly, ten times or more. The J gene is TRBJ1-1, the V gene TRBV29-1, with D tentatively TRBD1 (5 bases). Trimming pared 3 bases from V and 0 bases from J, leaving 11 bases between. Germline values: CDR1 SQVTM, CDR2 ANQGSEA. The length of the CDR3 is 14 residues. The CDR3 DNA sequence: TGCAGCGTTGATGGGGGAGCAATGAACACTGAAGCTTTCTTT. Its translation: CSVDGGAMNTEAFF.

CDR3 sequence (DNA): TGTGCTAGTGGTCCGGGGGGGGGGCTGAACACTGAAGCTTTCTTT. Its protein is CASGPGGGLNTEAFF. This chain uses TRBV12-5 with TRBJ1-1, with TRBD1 as a possible D gene (6 bases). This CDR3 has 15 residues. Trimming took off 5 bases at V and 0 bases at J, with 13 bases between the two ends. Looked up from germline, CDR1 is LGHNT and CDR2 is FRNRAP.

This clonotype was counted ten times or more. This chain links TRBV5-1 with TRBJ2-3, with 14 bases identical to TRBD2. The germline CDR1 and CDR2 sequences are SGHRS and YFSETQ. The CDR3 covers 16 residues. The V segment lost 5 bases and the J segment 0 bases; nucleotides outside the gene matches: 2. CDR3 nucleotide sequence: TGCGCCAGCAGGGGGACTAGCGGGGGAAGCACAGATACGCAGTATTTT. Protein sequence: CASRGTSGGSTDTQYF.

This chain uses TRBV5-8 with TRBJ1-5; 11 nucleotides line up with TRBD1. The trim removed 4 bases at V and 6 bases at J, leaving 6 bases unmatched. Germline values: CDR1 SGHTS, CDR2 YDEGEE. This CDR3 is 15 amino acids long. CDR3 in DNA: TGTGCCAGCAGCCGGCCGGGACAGGGGGTTCAGCCCCAGCATTTT. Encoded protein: CASSRPGQGVQPQHF.

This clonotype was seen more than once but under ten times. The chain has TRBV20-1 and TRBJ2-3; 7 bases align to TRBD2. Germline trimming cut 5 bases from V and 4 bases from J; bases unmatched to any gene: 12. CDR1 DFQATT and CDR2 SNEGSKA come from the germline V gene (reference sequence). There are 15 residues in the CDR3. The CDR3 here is CSASAVAGVPDTQYF. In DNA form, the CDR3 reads TGCAGTGCTTCAGCGGTGGCGGGAGTCCCAGATACGCAGTATTTT.

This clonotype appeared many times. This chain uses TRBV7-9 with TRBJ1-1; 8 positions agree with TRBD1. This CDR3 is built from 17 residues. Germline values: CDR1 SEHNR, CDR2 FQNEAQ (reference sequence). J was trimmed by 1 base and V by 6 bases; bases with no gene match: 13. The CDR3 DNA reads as TGTGCCAGCAGACCAGAAGGGGTCAGGGGGCCGAACACTGAAGCTTTCTTT. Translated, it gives CASRPEGVRGPNTEAFF.

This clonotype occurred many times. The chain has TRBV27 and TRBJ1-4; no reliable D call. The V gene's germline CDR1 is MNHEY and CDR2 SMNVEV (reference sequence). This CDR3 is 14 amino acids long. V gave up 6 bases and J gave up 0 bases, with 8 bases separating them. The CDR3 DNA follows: TGTGCCAGCAGGTACCGGGCAACTAATGAAAAACTGTTTTTT. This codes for CASRYRATNEKLFF.

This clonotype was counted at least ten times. CDR3 loop: CSVEAGGGYTF. In DNA, the CDR3 is TGCAGCGTGGAGGCAGGGGGTGGCTACACCTTC. The chain combines TRBV29-1 with TRBJ1-2, with TRBD1 matching 7 bases. Germline V gives CDR1 SQVTM, CDR2 ANQGSEA. The CDR3 covers 11 residues. J was trimmed by 7 bases and V by 6 bases; bases with no gene match: 5.

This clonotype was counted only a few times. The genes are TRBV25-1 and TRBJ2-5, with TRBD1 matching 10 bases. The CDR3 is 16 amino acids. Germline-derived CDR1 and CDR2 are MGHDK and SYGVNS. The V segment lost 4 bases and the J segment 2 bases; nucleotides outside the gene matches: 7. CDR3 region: CASSGRDRGFQETQYF. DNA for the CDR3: TGTGCCAGCAGTGGCCGGGACAGGGGATTTCAAGAGACCCAGTACTTC.

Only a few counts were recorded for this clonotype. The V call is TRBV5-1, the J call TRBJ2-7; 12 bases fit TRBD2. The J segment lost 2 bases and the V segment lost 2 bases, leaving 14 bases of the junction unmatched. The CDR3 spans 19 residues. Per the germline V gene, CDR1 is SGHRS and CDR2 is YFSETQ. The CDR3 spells CASSFETGGGLAGPYEQYF. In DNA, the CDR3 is TGCGCCAGCAGCTTCGAAACAGGGGGCGGACTAGCGGGACCCTACGAGCAGTACTTC. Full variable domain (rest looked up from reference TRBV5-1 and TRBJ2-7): KAGVTQTPRYLIKTRGQQVTLSCSPISGHRSVSWYQQTPGQGLQFLFEYFSETQRNKGNFPGRFSGRQFSNSRSEMNVSTLELGDSALYLCASSFETGGGLAGPYEQYFGPGTRLTVT.

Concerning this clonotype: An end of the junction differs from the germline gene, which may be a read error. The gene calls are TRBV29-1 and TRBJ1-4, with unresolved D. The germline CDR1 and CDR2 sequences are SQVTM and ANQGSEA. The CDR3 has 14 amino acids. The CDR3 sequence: CSVGRTSGNEKPFF. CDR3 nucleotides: TGCAGCGTAGGCCGGACTTCTGGGAATGAAAAACCGTTTTTT.

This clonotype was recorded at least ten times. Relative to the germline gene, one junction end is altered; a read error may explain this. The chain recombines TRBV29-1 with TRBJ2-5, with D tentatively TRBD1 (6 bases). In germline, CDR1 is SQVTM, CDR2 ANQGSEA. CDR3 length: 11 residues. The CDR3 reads CSVEDRDTQYF. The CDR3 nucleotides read TGCAGCGTTGAAGATCGGGACACCCAATACTTC.

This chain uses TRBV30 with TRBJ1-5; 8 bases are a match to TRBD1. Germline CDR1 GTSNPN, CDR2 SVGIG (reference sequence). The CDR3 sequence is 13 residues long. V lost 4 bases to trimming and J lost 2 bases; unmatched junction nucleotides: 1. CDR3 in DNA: TGTGCCTGGAAACAGGGGGGCAATCAGCCCCAGCATTTT. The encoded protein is CAWKQGGNQPQHF.

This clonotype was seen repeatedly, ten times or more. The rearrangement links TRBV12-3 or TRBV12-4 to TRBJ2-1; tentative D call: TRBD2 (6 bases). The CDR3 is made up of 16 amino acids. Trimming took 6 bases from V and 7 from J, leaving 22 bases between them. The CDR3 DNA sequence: TGTGCCAGCAGCCAGGGACGACGGCGGGATAGTAATGAGCAGTTCTTC. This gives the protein CASSQGRRRDSNEQFF.

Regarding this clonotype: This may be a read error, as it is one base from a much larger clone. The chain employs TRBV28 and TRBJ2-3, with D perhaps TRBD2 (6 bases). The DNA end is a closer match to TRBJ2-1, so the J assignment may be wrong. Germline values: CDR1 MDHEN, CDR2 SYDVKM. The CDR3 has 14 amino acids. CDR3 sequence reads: CASSRGGMTYEQFF. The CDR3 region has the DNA TGTGCCAGCAGCCGTGGCGGGATGACGTACGAGCAGTTCTTC.

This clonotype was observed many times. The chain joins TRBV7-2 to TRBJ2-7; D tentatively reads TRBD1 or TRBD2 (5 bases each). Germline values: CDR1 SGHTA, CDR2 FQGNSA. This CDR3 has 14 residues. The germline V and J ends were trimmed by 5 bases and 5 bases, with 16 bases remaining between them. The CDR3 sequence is CASSKDGTWDEQYF. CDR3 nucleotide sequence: TGTGCCAGCAGCAAGGACGGGACGTGGGACGAGCAGTACTTC.